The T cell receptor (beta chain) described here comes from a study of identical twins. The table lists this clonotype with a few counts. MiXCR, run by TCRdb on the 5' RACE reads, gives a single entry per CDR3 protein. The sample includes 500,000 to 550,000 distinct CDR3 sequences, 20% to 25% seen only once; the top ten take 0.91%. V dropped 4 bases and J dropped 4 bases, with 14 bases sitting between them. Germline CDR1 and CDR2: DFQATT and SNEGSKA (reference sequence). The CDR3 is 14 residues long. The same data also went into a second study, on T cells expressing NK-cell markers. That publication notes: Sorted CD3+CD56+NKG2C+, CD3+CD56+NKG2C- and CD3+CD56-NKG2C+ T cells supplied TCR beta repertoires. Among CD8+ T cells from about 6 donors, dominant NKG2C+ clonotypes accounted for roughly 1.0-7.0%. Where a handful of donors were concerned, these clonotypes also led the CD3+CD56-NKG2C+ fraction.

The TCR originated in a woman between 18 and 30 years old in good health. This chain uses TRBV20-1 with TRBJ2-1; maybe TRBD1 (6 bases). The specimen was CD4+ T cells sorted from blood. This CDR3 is CSAIGAGAYNEQFF. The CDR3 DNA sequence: TGCAGTGCTATTGGGGCAGGGGCTTACAATGAGCAGTTCTTC.